The clone carrying this TCR beta chain was observed once. This sample stems from a study of Ad26.COV2.S vaccination and SARS-CoV-2 variants. The assay was immunoSEQ multiplex PCR, and TCRdb's table has in-frame clones only and misses some. The sample lists 400,000 to 450,000 clones; approximately 90% were seen once. Described treatment: roughly 18 received Ad26.COV2.S at low or high dose, single or two shots; 5 received placebo; per-sample allocation not given. Samples were taken on day 63 after the first vaccine or placebo injection. The CDR3 sequence is 14 residues long. This sequence was found in a person between 18 and 59 years old who received the Ad26.COV2.S COVID-19 vaccine or a placebo. The V gene is TRBV12-2, the J gene TRBJ1-1; the tabulated D call, TRBD1, remains unverified against the DNA. TRBV12-2 is designated a pseudogene. The material sequenced was peripheral blood, taken in a trial of Ad26.COV2.S vaccine versus placebo. CDR3 residues: CASRLKHKNTEAFF. Here the CDR3 DNA reads TGTGCAAGTCGCTTAAAACACAAGAACACTGAAGCTTTCTTT.